Described below is a single TCR beta chain sequence and its context. This sample is part of a study of blood T cell repertoires in COVID-19. Only in-frame clones appear in the TCRdb table, and some are missing; sequencing was by immunoSEQ multiplex PCR. The table has about 150,000 clones, nearly 80% seen once. What was sequenced was peripheral blood. This TCR was sampled from a man older than 75 with acute or convalescent COVID-19.

The CDR3 nucleotides read TGTGCCAGCAATCATATTGGGGGACAGGGGGCTTACGGCTACACCTTC. It yields the protein CASNHIGGQGAYGYTF. The rearrangement links TRBV27 to TRBJ1-2; 12 nucleotides match TRBD1. The germline CDR1 and CDR2 sequences are MNHEY and SMNVEV (reference sequence). Germline trimming cut 7 bases from V and 8 bases from J; bases unmatched to any gene: 14. This CDR3 has 16 amino acids.